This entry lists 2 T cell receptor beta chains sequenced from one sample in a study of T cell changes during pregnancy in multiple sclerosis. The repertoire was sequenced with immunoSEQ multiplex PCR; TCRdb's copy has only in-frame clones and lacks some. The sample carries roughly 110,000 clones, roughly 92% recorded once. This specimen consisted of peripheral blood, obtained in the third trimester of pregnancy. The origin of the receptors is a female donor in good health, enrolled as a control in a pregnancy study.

Written as DNA, the CDR3 is TGTGCCTGGGGGAGAGGGGGCCTGGGGGAGCAGTACTTC. Translated, it gives CAWGRGGLGEQYF. This rearrangement joins TRBV30 to TRBJ2-7; 7 nucleotides line up with TRBD1. The CDR3 covers 13 residues. Germline assignment: CDR1 GTSNPN and CDR2 SVGIG (reference sequence). V dropped 5 bases and J dropped 7; count of bases not matched to a gene: 11.

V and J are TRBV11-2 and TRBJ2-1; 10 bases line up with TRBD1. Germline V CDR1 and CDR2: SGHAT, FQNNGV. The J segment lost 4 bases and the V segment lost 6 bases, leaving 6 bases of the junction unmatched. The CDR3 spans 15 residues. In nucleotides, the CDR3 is TGTGCCAGCAGTTCCGGGACAGGGGCTTACAATGAGCAGTTCTTC. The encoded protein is CASSSGTGAYNEQFF.